This T cell receptor beta chain was documented in a study of OX40 agonist ivuxolimab in advanced cancers. Broader study findings: A proportion of nonresponders additionally exhibited low normalized T-cell clonal expansion.

Data came from immunoSEQ multiplex PCR; TCRdb stores just in-frame clones and leaves some out. The data hold 65,000 to 80,000 clones, with about 91% observed a single time. In regard to this clone: No antigen is known for it.

The input for sequencing was CD4+ or CD8+ T cells sorted from blood, taken in a trial of the OX40 agonist ivuxolimab. The clonotype comes from an adult with an advanced solid tumor such as melanoma, head and neck, liver or kidney cancer.

The CDR3 is CASSQVGTGRETQYF. CDR3 in DNA: TGCGCCAGCAGCCAAGTGGGGACAGGCCGAGAGACCCAGTACTTC. V and J are TRBV4-1 and TRBJ2-5; the match to TRBD1 covers 8 bases. CDR3 length: 15 amino acids. V was clipped by 1 base and J by 4 bases; unmatched bases: 5. Germline values: CDR1 MGHRA, CDR2 YSYEKL.